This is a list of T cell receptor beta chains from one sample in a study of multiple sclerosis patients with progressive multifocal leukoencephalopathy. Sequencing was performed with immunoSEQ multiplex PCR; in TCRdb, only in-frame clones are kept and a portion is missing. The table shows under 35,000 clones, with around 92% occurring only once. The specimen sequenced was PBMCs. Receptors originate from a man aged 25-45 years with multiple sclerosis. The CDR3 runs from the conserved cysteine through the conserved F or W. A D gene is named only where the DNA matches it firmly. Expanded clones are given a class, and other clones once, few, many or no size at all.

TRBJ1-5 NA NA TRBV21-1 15 CASSNLEVVNQPQHF TGTGCCAGCAGCAATCTTGAAGTTGTCAATCAGCCCCAGCATTTT
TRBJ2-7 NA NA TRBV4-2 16 CASSQEFGQGTYEQYF TGTGCCAGCAGCCAAGAGTTTGGGCAGGGGACCTACGAGCAGTACTTC
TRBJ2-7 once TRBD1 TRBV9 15 CASSGDRGVPYEQYF TGTGCCAGCAGCGGTGACAGGGGGGTCCCCTACGAGCAGTACTTC
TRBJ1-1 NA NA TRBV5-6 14 CASSLVGPGTEAFF TGTGCCAGCAGCTTGGTAGGGCCGGGCACTGAAGCTTTCTTT
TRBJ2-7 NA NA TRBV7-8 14 CASSLPDYSDEQYF TGTGCCAGCAGCTTACCGGACTATTCGGACGAGCAGTACTTC
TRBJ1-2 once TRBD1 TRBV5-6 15 CASSLSPTGGYGYTF TGTGCCAGCAGCTTGTCCCCGACAGGGGGGTATGGCTACACCTTC
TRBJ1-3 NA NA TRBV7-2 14 CASSYGGSEDTIYF TGTGCCAGCAGCTACGGCGGTTCTGAGGACACCATATATTTT
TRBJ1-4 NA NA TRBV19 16 CASSIKGEATNEKLFF TGTGCCAGTAGTATTAAGGGGGAGGCTACTAATGAAAAACTGTTTTTT
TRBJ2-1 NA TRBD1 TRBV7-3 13 CASSPWTGFEQFF TGTGCCAGCAGCCCATGGACAGGGTTTGAGCAGTTCTTC
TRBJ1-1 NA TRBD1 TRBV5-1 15 CASSFGRGLSTEAFF TGCGCCAGCAGCTTCGGCAGGGGGCTGAGCACTGAAGCTTTCTTT
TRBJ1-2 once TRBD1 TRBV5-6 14 CASSPLIGGRGYTF TGTGCCAGCAGCCCATTGATAGGGGGCCGAGGCTACACCTTC
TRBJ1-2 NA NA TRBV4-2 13 CASSQDLRYGYTF TGTGCCAGCAGCCAAGATCTGAGATATGGCTACACCTTC
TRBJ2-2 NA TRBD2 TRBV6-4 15 CASSGSSGSTGELFF TGTGCCAGCAGCGGGAGTAGCGGGAGCACCGGGGAGCTGTTTTTT
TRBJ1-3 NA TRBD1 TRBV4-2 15 CASSQGQGTGNTIYF TGTGCCAGCAGCCAAGGACAGGGGACTGGAAACACCATATATTTT
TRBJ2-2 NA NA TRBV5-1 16 CASSLPAAPNTGELFF TGCGCCAGCAGCCTACCCGCAGCCCCGAACACCGGGGAGCTGTTTTTT
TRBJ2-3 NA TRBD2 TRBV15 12 CATSRSGSAQYF TGTGCCACCAGCAGAAGCGGGAGCGCGCAGTATTTT
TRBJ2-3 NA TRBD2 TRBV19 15 CASIPSGTSTDTQYF TGTGCCAGTATTCCTAGCGGAACTAGCACAGATACGCAGTATTTT
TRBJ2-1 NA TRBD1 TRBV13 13 CASTRDSYNEQFF TGTGCCAGCACTAGGGACAGCTACAATGAGCAGTTCTTC
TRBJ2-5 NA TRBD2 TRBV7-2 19 CASSLGSASGITYQETQYF TGTGCCAGCAGCTTAGGTTCGGCTAGCGGGATTACGTACCAAGAGACCCAGTACTTC
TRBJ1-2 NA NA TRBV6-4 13 CASSPVGGSGYTF TGTGCCAGCAGCCCAGTGGGGGGCTCCGGCTACACCTTC
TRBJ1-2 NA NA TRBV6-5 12 CASGTSWVGYTF TGTGCCAGCGGGACCTCCTGGGTTGGCTACACCTTC
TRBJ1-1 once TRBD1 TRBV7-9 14 CASSSQTGGTEAFF TGTGCCAGCAGCTCGCAAACAGGGGGTACTGAAGCTTTCTTT
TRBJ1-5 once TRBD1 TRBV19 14 CASRIRTGEQPQHF TGTGCCAGTAGAATAAGGACAGGGGAGCAGCCCCAGCATTTT
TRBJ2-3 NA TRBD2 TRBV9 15 CASSPTSGSMDTQYF TGTGCCAGCAGCCCGACTAGCGGGAGCATGGATACGCAGTATTTT
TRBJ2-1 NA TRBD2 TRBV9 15 CASSPFSGVNNEQFF TGTGCCAGCAGCCCCTTTAGCGGGGTAAACAATGAGCAGTTCTTC
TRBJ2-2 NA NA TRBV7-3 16 CASSPKGLYNTGELFF TGTGCCAGCAGCCCGAAGGGACTTTATAACACCGGGGAGCTGTTTTTT
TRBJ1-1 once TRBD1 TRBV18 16 CASSPTTGGGWAEAFF TGTGCCAGCTCACCTACGACAGGGGGCGGTTGGGCTGAAGCTTTCTTT
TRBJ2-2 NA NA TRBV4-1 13 CASSGTGYRELFF TGCGCCAGCAGTGGGACGGGGTACCGGGAGCTGTTTTTT
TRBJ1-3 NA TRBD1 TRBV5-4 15 CASSLDRGLGNTIYF TGTGCCAGCAGCTTGGACAGGGGGCTCGGAAACACCATATATTTT
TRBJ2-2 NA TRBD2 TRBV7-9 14 CASLLAGDTGELFF TGTGCCAGCCTCCTAGCGGGAGACACCGGGGAGCTGTTTTTT
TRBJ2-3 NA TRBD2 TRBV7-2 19 CASRFRIGGSVASTDTQYF TGTGCCAGCAGGTTTCGGATAGGCGGGAGCGTGGCGAGCACAGATACGCAGTATTTT
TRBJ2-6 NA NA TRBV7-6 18 CASSLVLGDSSGANVLTF TGTGCCAGCAGCTTAGTACTTGGGGACTCCTCTGGGGCCAACGTCCTGACTTTC
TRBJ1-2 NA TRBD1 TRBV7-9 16 CASSPGGTGGTYGYTF TGTGCCAGCAGCCCAGGTGGGACAGGTGGGACCTATGGCTACACCTTC
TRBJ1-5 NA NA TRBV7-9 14 CASSPGRAFGPQHF TGTGCCAGCAGCCCTGGACGGGCATTCGGGCCCCAGCATTTT
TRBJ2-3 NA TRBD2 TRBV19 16 CASSTTSGRALDTQYF TGTGCCAGTAGTACCACTAGCGGGAGGGCCTTAGATACGCAGTATTTT
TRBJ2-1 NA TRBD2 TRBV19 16 CASTATTSGKVNEQFF TGTGCCAGTACCGCCACGACTAGCGGGAAGGTCAATGAGCAGTTCTTC
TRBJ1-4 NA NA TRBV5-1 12 CASSLAGGKLFF TGCGCCAGCAGCTTGGCTGGGGGGAAACTGTTTTTT
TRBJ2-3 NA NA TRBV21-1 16 CASSKGRREWLDTQYF TGTGCCAGCAGCAAAGGTCGGCGGGAGTGGTTAGATACGCAGTATTTT
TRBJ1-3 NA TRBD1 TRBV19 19 CASSSVLWTGINSGNTIYF TGTGCCAGTAGTAGCGTACTTTGGACAGGGATCAACTCTGGAAACACCATATATTTT
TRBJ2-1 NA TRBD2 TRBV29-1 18 CSVEGTSGRVQSYNEQFF TGCAGCGTTGAAGGGACTAGCGGGAGGGTTCAATCCTACAATGAGCAGTTCTTC
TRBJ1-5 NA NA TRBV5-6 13 CASSLGEEQPQHF TGTGCCAGCAGCTTGGGGGAGGAACAGCCCCAGCATTTT
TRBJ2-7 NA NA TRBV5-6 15 CASSPSLTWTYEQYF TGTGCCAGCAGCCCCTCCTTGACTTGGACCTACGAGCAGTACTTC
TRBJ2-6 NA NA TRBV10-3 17 CAISGSSGHSGANVLTF TGTGCCATCAGTGGTTCCTCGGGCCACTCTGGGGCCAACGTCCTGACTTTC
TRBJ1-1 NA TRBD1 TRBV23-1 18 CASSLGTGGRLMNTEAFF TGCGCCAGCAGCCTCGGGACAGGGGGTAGACTTATGAACACTGAAGCTTTCTTT
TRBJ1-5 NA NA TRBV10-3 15 CAISESLGGNQPQHF TGTGCCATCAGTGAGTCGCTCGGGGGTAATCAGCCCCAGCATTTT
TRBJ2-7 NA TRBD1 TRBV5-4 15 CASRQGQGNVYEQYF TGTGCCAGCAGGCAAGGACAGGGGAACGTCTACGAGCAGTACTTC
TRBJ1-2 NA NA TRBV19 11 CASSVGFGYTF TGTGCCAGTAGTGTGGGTTTTGGCTACACCTTC